These 11 T cell receptor beta chains were sequenced from one sample in a study of beta chain features in type 1 diabetes. Antigens for these TCRs are unknown. Study-level points and caveats: TCRB CDR3s were moderately but significantly shorter in Type 1 diabetes patients in all four CD4+ subsets.

Of the isolated RNA, all was reverse transcribed, and so the sequenced material was expressed TCRB transcripts. TCRdb's table, derived via immunoSEQ multiplex PCR, lists solely in-frame clones and lacks some. The sample includes about 150,000 clones, 10% to 15% of them seen just once. The sample taken for sequencing was central memory CD4+ T cells from blood. The receptors here all came from a man aged 18 to 29 with type 1 diabetes.

The V gene is TRBV6-1, the J gene TRBJ2-2, with D unresolved. This CDR3 contains 15 residues. V was cut by 6 bases and J by 0 bases, with 11 bases left in between. CDR1 and CDR2 (germline): MNHNS, SASEGT. CDR3 DNA sequence: TGTGCCAGCAGAAAAGAAACAGCGAACACCGGGGAGCTGTTTTTT. It codes for CASRKETANTGELFF.

Concerning this clone itself: At one of its ends the junction is not consistent with the germline gene, which may arise from a read error. Other DNA sequences from this sample encode an identical CDR3 as well. The chain uses TRBV9 and TRBJ2-1; 11 bases map to TRBD2. CDR1 and CDR2 (germline): SGDLS, YYNGEE. The CDR3 has 16 residues. Here the CDR3 reads CASSASGGSTYNEQFF. CDR3 nucleotide sequence: TGCGCCAGCAGCGCTAGCGGGGGGTCCACCTACAATGAGCAGTTCTTC.

The rearrangement joins TRBV27 to TRBJ1-2, with D perhaps matching TRBD1 (5 bases). V lost 7 bases and J 2 bases, leaving 14 bases between the germline ends. Per the germline V gene, CDR1 is MNHEY and CDR2 is SMNVEV (reference sequence). CDR3 length: 14 residues. CDR3 sequence reads: CASTRNGGNYGYTF. CDR3 coding DNA: TGTGCCAGCACCAGAAATGGGGGGAACTATGGCTACACCTTC.

In regard to this clone: At one boundary the junction diverges from the germline segment, which might be a read error. This sample also contains other DNA sequences that code for the same CDR3. This rearrangement joins TRBV7-7 to TRBJ2-3; 7 nucleotides match TRBD1. Germline values: CDR1 SSHAT, CDR2 FNYEAQ (reference sequence). This CDR3 has 15 residues. The CDR3, as DNA: TGTGCTAGCAGCTTAGGGACAGTGAACACAGATACGCAGTATTTT. Encoded protein: CASSLGTVNTDTQYF.

The sample holds a few counts of this clone. The chain links TRBV19 to TRBJ1-2, with 7 nucleotides matching TRBD1. The CDR3 is 14 amino acids. Germline loops: CDR1 LNHDA, CDR2 SQIVND (reference sequence). V gave up 5 bases and J gave up 8 bases; unmatched junction bases: 11. DNA for the CDR3: TGTGCCAGTAGTCGACAGGGAACAGCAGAAGGCTACACCTTC. It specifies CASSRQGTAEGYTF.

V is TRBV6-5 and J is TRBJ1-1; no firm D call. The germline V gene has CDR1 MNHEY and CDR2 SVGAGI. CDR3 length: 14 residues. V shed 5 bases and J shed 3 bases, with 13 bases lying between them. The CDR3 DNA is TGTGCCAGCAGTGGCCCGTCTGGGGACACTGAAGCTTTCTTT. Amino acids: CASSGPSGDTEAFF.

V and J are TRBV11-2 and TRBJ2-7; 8 bases map to TRBD2. J lost 2 bases, V lost 5 bases, and 11 bases had no gene match. CDR3 length equals 16 residues. The V gene's germline CDR1 is SGHAT and CDR2 FQNNGV. The CDR3 DNA sequence: TGTGCCAGCAGCGCGGGGGGAAGCGGGGCCCCCTACGAGCAGTACTTC. As protein: CASSAGGSGAPYEQYF.

The chain recombines TRBV18 with TRBJ1-5; the match to TRBD1 covers 7 bases. Germline V gives CDR1 KGHSH, CDR2 LQKENI. The CDR3 is 16 residues long. V lost 3 bases to trimming and J lost 0 bases; unmatched junction nucleotides: 5. The CDR3 nucleotides are TGTGCCAGCTCACCCGGGACAGTTTATAGCAATCAGCCCCAGCATTTT. This codes for CASSPGTVYSNQPQHF.

V and J are TRBV30 and TRBJ2-7; D is possibly TRBD1 (6 bases). The CDR3 is 18 residues long. Germline CDR1 GTSNPN, CDR2 SVGIG (reference sequence). V was clipped by 1 base and J by 6 bases, with 28 bases between them. Written as DNA, the CDR3 is TGTGCCTGGAGTGCCACCCTCCTCCCGGGGACAAGGGGTGTCGAGCAGTACTTC. It specifies CAWSATLLPGTRGVEQYF. The full variable domain, with the rest looked up from reference TRBV30 and TRBJ2-7, is SQTIHQWPATLVQPVGSPLSLECTVEGTSNPNLYWYRQAAGRGLQLLFYSVGIGQISSEVPQNLSASRPQDRQFILSSKKLLLSDSGFYLCAWSATLLPGTRGVEQYFGPGTRLTVT.

The V call is TRBV9, the J call TRBJ2-1; no firm D call. Trimming took off 4 bases at V and 6 bases at J, with 14 bases between the two ends. Germline values: CDR1 SGDLS, CDR2 YYNGEE. CDR3 length equals 14 residues. The CDR3 region is CASSPAWLGNEQFF. Here the CDR3 DNA reads TGTGCCAGCAGCCCGGCTTGGCTGGGCAATGAGCAGTTCTTC.

The chain joins TRBV5-1 to TRBJ2-7; 7 bases agree with TRBD1. This CDR3 region has 13 residues. The trim removed 4 bases at V and 2 bases at J, leaving 3 bases unmatched. Germline V gene lookup returns CDR1 SGHRS and CDR2 YFSETQ. The chain's CDR3 is CASSVGQPYEQYF. CDR3 bases: TGCGCCAGCAGCGTGGGACAGCCCTACGAGCAGTACTTC.